The 24 T cell receptor beta chains below all came from one sample that was sequenced in a study of blood T cell repertoires in COVID-19. Sequenced by immunoSEQ multiplex PCR; TCRdb stores in-frame clones only, minus some. Here the sample spans just over 85,000 clones, 80% to 90% being singletons. Sequences were obtained from peripheral blood. These receptors were obtained from a man over 45 with acute or convalescent COVID-19.

This clone occurred once. The genes are TRBV19 and TRBJ1-1; D gene uncertain. CDR3 length: 14 amino acids. Trimming took off 6 bases at V and 4 bases at J, with 15 bases between the two ends. Germline values: CDR1 LNHDA, CDR2 SQIVND (reference sequence). This CDR3 is CASREGPPGTEAFF. CDR3 sequence (DNA): TGTGCCAGTAGGGAAGGTCCCCCGGGCACTGAAGCTTTCTTT.

This chain joins TRBV6-5 and TRBJ1-2, with 10 bases identical to TRBD1. The CDR3 totals 15 residues. Looked up from germline, CDR1 is MNHEY and CDR2 is SVGAGI. V gave up 0 bases and J gave up 7 bases; unmatched junction bases: 5. The CDR3, as DNA: TGTGCCAGCAGTTACTCCGGACAGGGGGTCCGTGGCTACACCTTC. Translated: CASSYSGQGVRGYTF.

The chain recombines TRBV29-1 with TRBJ2-1, with 10 bases that match TRBD1. Germline CDR1 and CDR2: SQVTM and ANQGSEA. CDR3 length equals 14 residues. Trimming removed 7 bases from V and 4 bases from J; junction bases left unmatched: 7. This CDR3 reads CSAVDRGPYNEQFF. The DNA for the CDR3 is TGCAGCGCCGTCGACAGGGGGCCTTACAATGAGCAGTTCTTC.

The chain is built from TRBV5-8 and TRBJ1-2, with TRBD1 as a possible D gene (6 bases). V was cut by 4 bases and J by 4 bases, with 14 bases left in between. Germline CDR1 reads SGHTS; CDR2 reads YDEGEE. The CDR3 extends over 14 amino acids. The CDR3: CASSPTRGRYGYTF. Here the CDR3 DNA reads TGTGCCAGCAGCCCTACCAGGGGCCGCTATGGCTACACCTTC.

The genes are TRBV5-4 and TRBJ1-2; D call uncertain. The CDR3 loop spans 12 amino acids. Trimming took 4 bases from V and 8 from J, leaving 12 bases between them. Germline V gene sequence: CDR1 SGHNT, CDR2 YYREEE (reference sequence). CDR3 region: CASSVDFGGYTF. The CDR3 bases are TGTGCCAGCAGCGTAGACTTCGGGGGCTACACCTTC.

This clone was observed once. J is TRBJ1-2 and V is TRBV14; 7 positions match TRBD1. J lost 2 bases, V lost 4 bases, and 1 base had no gene match. CDR3 length equals 13 residues. The germline gives CDR1 SGHDN, CDR2 FVKESK. This CDR3 is CASSRDRNYGYTF. The CDR3 DNA is TGTGCCAGCAGCCGGGACAGAAACTATGGCTACACCTTC.

The V call is TRBV29-1, the J call TRBJ1-1; 9 nucleotides match TRBD1. V trimming: 7 bases; J trimming: 5 bases; junction bases outside the gene matches: 8. CDR1 is SQVTM, CDR2 ANQGSEA, per germline. This CDR3 region has 13 residues. The CDR3 protein is CSALGTGFTEAFF. In nucleotides, the CDR3 is TGCAGCGCCCTCGGGACAGGGTTTACTGAAGCTTTCTTT.

The genes are TRBV5-8 and TRBJ1-5, with a possible D match to TRBD1 (5 bases). Deletions cut 0 bases from V and 3 bases from J, with 13 bases between. From germline, CDR1 is SGHTS and CDR2 YDEGEE. The CDR3 consists of 16 residues. CDR3 residues: CASSLGTGGVNQPQHF. CDR3 nucleotides: TGTGCCAGCAGCTTGGGCACCGGGGGGGTCAATCAGCCCCAGCATTTT.

This chain joins TRBV15 and TRBJ1-2; D is unclear. V lost 4 bases and J lost 2, with 11 bases in between. Germline V CDR1 and CDR2: LNHNV, YYDKDF (reference sequence). The CDR3 is made up of 14 amino acids. The CDR3 nucleotides are TGTGCCACCAGCATTGCCCCGGGGAACTATGGCTACACCTTC. Its translation is CATSIAPGNYGYTF.

The genes are TRBV6-5 and TRBJ2-7; 8 bases map to TRBD1. The V gene's germline CDR1 is MNHEY and CDR2 SVGAGI. This CDR3 spans 14 amino acids. With V trimmed by 7 bases and J by 3 bases, 8 bases remained unmatched. This CDR3 is CASIPRTGFYEQYV. CDR3 in DNA: TGTGCCAGCATACCTAGGACAGGGTTCTACGAGCAGTACGTC.

This chain links TRBV19 with TRBJ1-4; D remains unclear. Trimming stripped 0 bases from V and 7 bases from J, with 15 bases between. This CDR3 comprises 16 residues. Germline V gene data show CDR1 as LNHDA and CDR2 as SQIVND (reference sequence). This chain's CDR3 is CASSIDLSGPAEKLFF. CDR3 sequence (DNA): TGTGCCAGTAGTATAGATTTATCAGGCCCAGCTGAAAAACTGTTTTTT.

The rearrangement links TRBV10-3 to TRBJ2-5; D perhaps matches TRBD2 (7 bases). Trimming left V 5 bases short and J 0 bases short, with 19 bases between. CDR3 size: 17 residues. CDR1 and CDR2 from the germline V gene are ENHRY and SYGVKD. As DNA, the CDR3 is TGTGCCATCAGTCCCGATAGGGGGGGGAAATACCAAGAGACCCAGTACTTC. Its translation: CAISPDRGGKYQETQYF.

J is TRBJ2-2 and V is TRBV7-2; the D gene is possibly TRBD2 (6 bases). The CDR3 extends over 14 amino acids. V was pared by 5 bases and J by 8 bases, with 15 bases between. The germline V gene has CDR1 SGHTA and CDR2 FQGNSA. CDR3 sequence reads: CASSPTLARGELFF. The CDR3 DNA sequence: TGTGCCAGCAGCCCGACCCTAGCGAGAGGGGAGCTGTTTTTT.

The chain has TRBV19 and TRBJ2-7, with 15 bases identical to TRBD2. With V trimmed by 11 bases and J by 7 bases, 18 bases remained unmatched. Germline loops: CDR1 LNHDA, CDR2 SQIVND (reference sequence). The CDR3 loop spans 17 amino acids. The CDR3 bases are TGTGCCTCTAAGGGAATCCGCGGACTAGCGGGGGGGCGGGAGCAGTACGTC. The encoded protein is CASKGIRGLAGGREQYV.

The V gene is TRBV28, the J gene TRBJ2-1, with D hard to call. The CDR3 loop spans 12 amino acids. Germline V lookup: CDR1 MDHEN, CDR2 SYDVKM. V was pared by 5 bases and J by 7 bases, with 9 bases between. The CDR3 is CASSHSENEQFF. CDR3 nucleotide sequence: TGTGCCAGCAGTCACAGTGAAAATGAGCAGTTCTTC.

This chain links TRBV6-1 with TRBJ1-6; perhaps TRBD1 as D (5 bases). Germline V gene sequence: CDR1 MNHNS, CDR2 SASEGT. There are 15 residues in the CDR3. The V end lost 1 base, the J end lost 10 bases, and 14 bases lay between the germline ends. The chain's CDR3 is CASSEGVRGFSPLHF. The DNA of the CDR3 is TGTGCCAGCAGTGAAGGCGTAAGGGGTTTCTCACCCCTCCACTTT.

The V call is TRBV5-1, the J call TRBJ2-2, with 8 nucleotides matching TRBD2. The V segment lost 0 bases and the J segment 0 bases; nucleotides outside the gene matches: 1. CDR3 length: 16 residues. The germline V gene has CDR1 SGHRS and CDR2 YFSETQ. The CDR3 coding sequence is TGCGCCAGCAGCTTGGGACTAGCGACGAACACCGGGGAGCTGTTTTTT. It codes for CASSLGLATNTGELFF.

The chain employs TRBV9 and TRBJ1-5, with 7 positions matching TRBD1. The CDR3 covers 14 residues. Per germline, CDR1 SGDLS and CDR2 YYNGEE. Germline trimming cut 4 bases from V and 7 bases from J; bases unmatched to any gene: 8. Here the CDR3 reads CASSPRVGGQPQHF. The CDR3 DNA sequence: TGTGCCAGCAGCCCCCGGGTAGGGGGCCAGCCCCAGCATTTT.

The CDR3 DNA reads TGTGCCAGCAGCTTGCAGAACGCTGCGGCGACTGAAGCTTTCTTT. Protein: CASSLQNAAATEAFF. The V and J genes are TRBV7-9 and TRBJ1-1; D is unclear. CDR1 is SEHNR and CDR2 is FQNEAQ in the germline V gene (reference sequence). Trimming shortened V by 3 bases and J by 5 bases, and 16 bases separated the two germline ends. This CDR3 has 15 residues.

The chain couples TRBV20-1 to TRBJ2-1; weak D call: TRBD2 (5 bases). There are 10 residues in the CDR3. Trimming cost V 6 bases and J 12 bases, with 12 bases left between them. CDR1 is DFQATT and CDR2 is SNEGSKA in the germline V gene (reference sequence). The CDR3, as DNA: TGCAGTGCGTTGAGGGTAAGGCAGTTCTTC. Translation gives CSALRVRQFF.

V is TRBV4-1 and J is TRBJ2-7; no definite D call. The V end was cut by 0 bases, the J end by 4 bases, with 7 bases between. CDR1 is MGHRA and CDR2 is YSYEKL in the germline V gene. The CDR3 covers 13 residues. CDR3 in amino acids: CASSQDLRYEQYV. CDR3 nucleotides: TGCGCCAGCAGCCAAGATCTGCGTTACGAGCAGTACGTC.

This sequence joins TRBV6-1 and TRBJ1-6; 7 nucleotides align to TRBD1. CDR3 size: 14 residues. V lost 2 bases to trimming and J lost 7 bases; unmatched junction nucleotides: 2. CDR1 and CDR2 from the germline V gene are MNHNS and SASEGT. The CDR3 here is CASSETGANSPLHF. In nucleotides, the CDR3 is TGTGCCAGCAGTGAAACAGGGGCGAATTCACCCCTCCACTTT.

The chain links TRBV27 to TRBJ1-1; 8 bases align to TRBD1. The ends lost 1 base at V and 4 bases at J; junction bases unmatched: 8. This CDR3 contains 16 residues. Germline loops: CDR1 MNHEY, CDR2 SMNVEV (reference sequence). The CDR3 nucleotides read TGTGCCAGCAGTTTATACGGACAGGGAGGTGGCACTGAAGCTTTCTTT. This sequence encodes CASSLYGQGGGTEAFF.

In this sample, this clone turned up a few times. The chain uses TRBV14 and TRBJ1-2; a weak D match, TRBD1 (5 bases). The germline gives CDR1 SGHDN, CDR2 FVKESK. The CDR3 length is 13 residues. V shed 0 bases and J shed 8 bases, with 10 bases lying between them. The CDR3 region has the DNA TGTGCCAGCAGCCAAGATCTGGAGGGGGGCTACACCTTC. Translating it yields CASSQDLEGGYTF.